This T cell receptor (beta chain) was sequenced in a study of T cells generated in artificial thymic organoids listed by TCRdb under 2017. For context, the study as a whole: TCR alpha and beta CDR3 repertoires of in vitro artificial thymic organoid-derived CD8 single positive T cells were compared with thymic and peripheral blood naive CD8 T cells. Displayed repertoire sequencing data were described as representative of three independent experiments.

Healthy adult donors provided the non-mobilized peripheral blood. Enrichment of primary CD8+ T cells was done with magnetic beads from the Miltenyi CD8+ T cell Isolation Kit. Naive CD8 T cells from blood were sorted by FACS as CD3+TCRalphabeta+CD8+CD45RO-CCR7+ cells prior to RNA extraction. For each sample, the RNeasy Micro kit was used to purify total RNA from about 40,000 to 200,000 sorted cells, and RNA quality was checked on an Agilent RNA 6000 Nano chip. The CDR1 and CDR2 encoded by the germline V gene (reference sequence) are SGHNT and YYREEE. V lost 4 bases and J lost 2 bases, and the count of bases not matched to a germline gene is 6. Its CDR3 holds 14 amino acids, cysteine through phenylalanine. The sequence is cut down to CDR3 DNA, 42 bases in frame from base 1. This clonotype was seen more than once but under ten times. Its binding antigen is unknown. Base qualities are not recorded, but no much larger clone differs from it by a single base.

TCRalpha and TCRbeta libraries were amplified in separate semi-nested PCR reactions using Advantage 2 and reverse primers located in the TRAC or TRBC constant regions. First-strand cDNA synthesis used between about 3 and 500 ng of total RNA. TCR cDNA libraries were made by 5'-RACE with the SMARTer PCR cDNA Synthesis kit, using a poly-dT primer for first-strand synthesis. Each semi-nested reverse primer in the constant region carried a 5-nucleotide sample-specific barcode, and the resulting products were cleaned up with the Zymo DNA Clean and Concentrator-5 kit. Pools of up to ten barcoded samples were ligated to Illumina adaptors and sequenced on an Illumina MiSeq as 2 x 150 bp paired-end reads. As for the authors' bioinformatics: Demultiplexed reads were aligned using BLAT against a custom library containing all human TRAV, TRAJ, TRBV, TRBD and TRBJ combinations from IMGT. The best BLAT hits were picked using pslCDnaFilter (-maxAligns=1, -ignoreIntrons), and custom Perl scripts were used to calculate clonotype frequencies. The public reads were reanalyzed by TCRdb: fastp trimming at Q25, MiXCR alignment, in-frame beta chains only. Each entry is one CDR3 protein sequence, shown with its most common DNA and genes. The V and J calls, along with clone size, are taken from TCRdb and not from the paper's own processing. The sample table lists some 5,100 distinct CDR3 sequences, around 30% of them with a count of one. Of the sample, less than 2.5% falls within the top ten clones.

General findings and caveats noted by the study authors: Organoid-derived CD8 single positive T cells showed physiological TCR clonotype diversity comparable to thymic and blood naive CD8 T cells.

The chain employs TRBV5-4 and TRBJ2-7, with TRBD1 matching 7 junction bases. Sequencing input: naive CD8+ T cells from blood. Reading the label with the study, this specimen's cell subset or site is: CD3+TCRalphabeta+CD8SP T cells; for blood, CD45RO-CCR7+ naive CD8+ T cells. The receptor was isolated from a human donor who gave cord blood stem cells for thymic organoid culture, a cardiac surgery patient who gave postnatal thymus, or a blood donor (not recorded which). The DNA sequence is given as TGTGCCAGCAGCCAACCGGGACAGCCCTACGAGCAGTACTTC. Translated, this gives CASSQPGQPYEQYF.